This T cell receptor beta chain was sequenced during a study of cytomegalovirus exposure and HLA in healthy donors. Unmatched junction bases numbered 6, after V lost 4 bases and J lost 3 bases. CDR1 SGHRS and CDR2 YFSETQ come from the germline V gene. CDR3 size: 15 residues. The PCR contained 60 Vbeta and 13 Jbeta primers. The assay was immunoSEQ multiplex PCR, and TCRdb's table has in-frame clones only and misses some. The sample has about 120,000 clones, 75% to 85% seen once; the top ten hold about 1.7%. Sequences were obtained from PBMCs. V is TRBV5-1 and J is TRBJ2-3, with 9 bases aligning to TRBD1. This receptor was taken from a man in his forties or fifties in good health and CMV-seronegative. CDR3 in amino acids: CASSPWDRVTDTQYF. Written as DNA, the CDR3 is TGCGCCAGCAGCCCCTGGGACAGGGTTACAGATACGCAGTATTTT.